The 29 T cell receptor beta chains reported below all come from one sample, sequenced in a study of blood T cell repertoires in COVID-19. Assay: immunoSEQ multiplex PCR; the TCRdb copy retains only in-frame clones and omits some. The repertoire holds 98,000 or so clones, with about 89% as singletons. The sequenced material came from peripheral blood. Receptors originate from a human donor in a cohort sampled during active COVID-19.

The chain links TRBV24-1 to TRBJ2-1, with 7 positions matching TRBD2. Losses at the gene ends were 4 bases for V and 0 bases for J; bases not matched to a gene: 5. The germline gives CDR1 KGHDR, CDR2 SFDVKD. The CDR3 spans 16 residues. The CDR3 spells CATSDPGGSSYNEQFF. The CDR3 bases are TGTGCCACCAGTGACCCGGGAGGCAGCTCCTACAATGAGCAGTTCTTC.

The rearrangement uses TRBV19 and TRBJ1-4; perhaps TRBD1 as D (5 bases). CDR3 size: 15 residues. The V gene's germline CDR1 is LNHDA and CDR2 SQIVND (reference sequence). The V gene lost 9 bases and the J gene lost 0 bases, with 14 bases spanning the gap. The CDR3 spells CASSTGATTNEKLFF. The CDR3 bases are TGTGCCAGCTCCACAGGAGCTACAACTAATGAAAAACTGTTTTTT.

The chain is built from TRBV29-1 and TRBJ2-7; 8 nucleotides align to TRBD2. V lost 5 bases, J lost 3 bases, and 6 bases stayed unmatched. Germline V gene sequence: CDR1 SQVTM, CDR2 ANQGSEA. This CDR3 has 13 amino acids. The CDR3 bases are TGCAGCGTTTCTCTAGCGGGTATCTACGAGCAGTACTTC. The encoded protein is CSVSLAGIYEQYF.

The CDR3, as DNA: TGTGCCAGCAGTTTCGAGGTGAGCTCCTACAATGAGCAGTTCTTC. Amino acid sequence: CASSFEVSSYNEQFF. The V call is TRBV6-6, the J call TRBJ2-1; no reliable D call. CDR3 length: 15 amino acids. V gave up 4 bases and J gave up 0 bases, with 10 bases separating them. CDR1 MNHNY and CDR2 SVGAGI come from the germline V gene (reference sequence).

The chain combines TRBV4-2 with TRBJ2-3; 13 nucleotides match TRBD2. CDR1 is LGHNA and CDR2 is YNFKEQ in the germline V gene. V lost 5 bases to trimming and J lost 2 bases; unmatched junction nucleotides: 4. The CDR3 is 16 amino acids. The CDR3 nucleotides are TGTGCCAGCAGCTCCGGGACTAGCGGGATCACAGATACGCAGTATTTT. Protein sequence: CASSSGTSGITDTQYF.

This chain joins TRBV4-3 and TRBJ2-3, with D uncertain. The CDR3 has 16 amino acids. V dropped 0 bases and J dropped 0 bases, with 10 bases sitting between them. From germline, CDR1 is LGHNA and CDR2 YSLEER. This CDR3 is CASSQESQRSTDTQYF. The CDR3, as DNA: TGCGCCAGCAGCCAAGAAAGCCAGCGAAGCACAGATACGCAGTATTTT.

The chain couples TRBV11-2 to TRBJ2-1; D remains unclear. The CDR3 is 14 amino acids. Trimming took off 5 bases at V and 7 bases at J, with 15 bases between the two ends. The germline V gene has CDR1 SGHAT and CDR2 FQNNGV. CDR3 residues: CASSRDPGSNEQFF. Here the CDR3 DNA reads TGTGCCAGCAGCAGAGACCCGGGTAGTAATGAGCAGTTCTTC.

J is TRBJ2-1 and V is TRBV28, with 8 bases lining up with TRBD1. Germline V CDR1 and CDR2: MDHEN, SYDVKM. The CDR3 consists of 13 residues. V shed 6 bases, J shed 9 bases, and the junction held 7 bases outside the gene matches. CDR3 coding DNA: TGTGCCAGCAGATTGACAGGGGTGGGTGAGCAGTTCTTC. It translates to CASRLTGVGEQFF. Together with reference TRBV28 and TRBJ2-1, the CDR3 gives the full variable domain: DVKVTQSSRYLVKRTGEKVFLECVQDMDHENMFWYRQDPGLGLRLIYFSYDVKMKEKGDIPEGYSVSREKKERFSLILESASTNQTSMYLCASRLTGVGEQFFGPGTRLTVL.

This chain connects TRBV7-3 to TRBJ1-1; 7 positions match TRBD1. Per germline, CDR1 SGHTA and CDR2 FQGTGA. With 5 bases clipped from V and 0 bases from J, the junction kept 6 bases outside the gene matches. The CDR3 is 15 amino acids. Here the CDR3 DNA reads TGTGCCAGCAGCCTACAGGGACAGCTGAACACTGAAGCTTTCTTT. Amino acid sequence: CASSLQGQLNTEAFF.

This clone came up once. V is TRBV6-4 and J is TRBJ2-2; weak D call: TRBD1 (5 bases). Germline V lookup: CDR1 MRHNA, CDR2 SNTAGT. Trimming removed 3 bases at V and 5 bases at J, with 7 bases between. The CDR3 loop spans 13 amino acids. CDR3 coding DNA: TGTGCCAGCAGTGATCAGGGAACCGGGGAGCTGTTTTTT. Encoded protein: CASSDQGTGELFF.

This clone turned up a few times. The genes are TRBV12-3 or TRBV12-4 and TRBJ2-7; possible D gene TRBD2, 6 bases. V lost 6 bases and J 1 base, leaving 10 bases between the germline ends. The CDR3 consists of 13 residues. For the CDR3, the DNA is TGTGCCAGCAGCCATAGCGGTTCCTACGAGCAGTACTTC. This gives the protein CASSHSGSYEQYF.

The chain couples TRBV5-1 to TRBJ2-7; TRBD1 agrees at 8 bases. The junction had 13 bases not matched to a gene; V was cut back by 4 bases and J by 4 bases. The V gene's germline CDR1 is SGHRS and CDR2 YFSETQ. The CDR3 is made up of 16 amino acids. CDR3 bases: TGCGCCAGCAGCCCCAGGACAGGGCTGCCATCTTACGAGCAGTACTTC. This sequence encodes CASSPRTGLPSYEQYF.

This chain's CDR3 is CASSPLRGQETQYF. Here the CDR3 DNA reads TGTGCCAGCAGCCCCCTAAGAGGACAAGAGACCCAGTACTTC. The chain recombines TRBV5-4 with TRBJ2-5; D gene unclear. From germline, CDR1 is SGHNT and CDR2 YYREEE (reference sequence). The CDR3 runs 14 residues. Trimming removed 4 bases from V and 2 bases from J, with 12 bases in between. The entire variable domain, with the rest obtained from reference TRBV5-4 and TRBJ2-5, is as follows: ETGVTQSPTHLIKTRGQQVTLRCSSQSGHNTVSWYQQALGQGPQFIFQYYREEENGRGNFPPRFSGLQFPNYSSELNVNALELDDSALYLCASSPLRGQETQYFGPGTRLLVL.

This clone has a handful of counts. The chain joins TRBV10-2 to TRBJ1-2, with a weak D call TRBD1 (5 bases). The length of the CDR3 is 14 residues. The germline V gene encodes CDR1 WSHSY and CDR2 SAAADI. V shed 9 bases and J shed 6 bases, with 20 bases lying between them. The CDR3 DNA reads as TGCGCCAGTAACACGGACACTTACGCGGATGGCTACACCTTC. Translation gives CASNTDTYADGYTF.

The chain joins TRBV6-5 to TRBJ2-5; D is possibly TRBD2 (6 bases). The CDR3 sequence is 15 residues long. Germline V gene data show CDR1 as MNHEY and CDR2 as SVGAGI. Trimming stripped 4 bases from V and 7 bases from J, with 19 bases between. CDR3 coding DNA: TGTGCCAGCAGTTCCTCGGCCCAGGTCGGGGGGACCCAGTACTTC. It is translated as CASSSSAQVGGTQYF.

V is TRBV19 and J is TRBJ1-6, with a tentative D call TRBD1 (5 bases). Germline CDR1 LNHDA, CDR2 SQIVND (reference sequence). Trimming stripped 6 bases from V and 9 bases from J, with 21 bases between. This CDR3 region has 16 residues. The CDR3 DNA is TGTGCCAGTAGACCAGAACGGCAGGGCTGGGGTTCACCCCTCCACTTT. Translation gives CASRPERQGWGSPLHF.

The J gene is TRBJ1-6, the V gene TRBV29-1; maybe TRBD1 (6 bases). The germline V gene has CDR1 SQVTM and CDR2 ANQGSEA. The CDR3 totals 14 residues. Trimming removed 5 bases at V and 12 bases at J, with 20 bases between. For the CDR3, the DNA is TGCAGCGTTAGGGGGACGGCTTGGGGACAACCCCTCCACTTT. As protein: CSVRGTAWGQPLHF.

The chain combines TRBV28 with TRBJ1-2; TRBD1 agrees at 9 bases. The CDR3 totals 14 residues. CDR1 and CDR2 from the germline V gene are MDHEN and SYDVKM. The junction had 7 bases not matched to a gene; V was cut back by 7 bases and J by 4 bases. CDR3 in amino acids: CASTAGQGSYGYTF. DNA for the CDR3: TGTGCCAGCACTGCAGGACAGGGGAGCTATGGCTACACCTTC.

This clone was detected only once. The V and J genes are TRBV19 and TRBJ1-2, with D unclear. Deletions cut 10 bases from V and 8 bases from J, with 14 bases between. This CDR3 has 11 residues. The germline V gene has CDR1 LNHDA and CDR2 SQIVND (reference sequence). The CDR3 DNA follows: TGTGCCACCTCGATCAGTTACGGCTACACCTTC. Translation gives CATSISYGYTF.

This clone was seen a handful of times. The chain has TRBV6-5 and TRBJ1-3, with D possibly TRBD1 on 5 matching bases. The V end lost 4 bases, the J end lost 2 bases, and 9 bases lay between the germline ends. This CDR3 comprises 14 residues. Germline V gene lookup returns CDR1 MNHEY and CDR2 SVGAGI. The chain's CDR3 is CASSSPGAGNTIYF. In DNA, the CDR3 is TGTGCCAGCAGTTCCCCGGGGGCTGGAAACACCATATATTTT.

The CDR3 bases are TGTGCTAGTCGGGGGCTTACACAAGGACAGGGTCGATACGAGCAGTACTTC. It translates to CASRGLTQGQGRYEQYF. The chain employs TRBV12-5 and TRBJ2-7; TRBD1 matches at 8 bases. CDR3 size: 17 residues. CDR1 LGHNT and CDR2 FRNRAP come from the germline V gene. Trimming removed 8 bases from V and 4 bases from J; junction bases left unmatched: 19.

The chain couples TRBV6-6 to TRBJ2-2, with D tentatively TRBD1 (5 bases). Per the germline V gene, CDR1 is MNHNY and CDR2 is SVGAGI (reference sequence). CDR3 size: 15 residues. The V gene lost 2 bases and the J gene lost 1 base, with 8 bases spanning the gap. The CDR3 sequence is CASSYGQGNTGELFF. The CDR3 DNA sequence: TGTGCCAGCAGTTACGGGCAGGGGAACACCGGGGAGCTGTTTTTT.

V and J are TRBV6-2 or TRBV6-3 and TRBJ2-5, with TRBD2 as a possible D gene (6 bases). Germline V gene sequence: CDR1 MNHEY, CDR2 SVGEGT. V dropped 2 bases and J dropped 2 bases, with 15 bases sitting between them. The CDR3 has 16 amino acids. As DNA, the CDR3 is TGTGCCAGCAGTTACCGCATAGCGGACCCACAAGAGACCCAGTACTTC. It encodes CASSYRIADPQETQYF.

This clone has just one count. The genes are TRBV19 and TRBJ2-1; D perhaps matches TRBD1 (5 bases). The CDR3 has 13 residues. Germline lookup yields CDR1 LNHDA and CDR2 SQIVND (reference sequence). The V gene lost 2 bases and the J gene lost 6 bases, with 8 bases spanning the gap. CDR3 coding DNA: TGTGCCAGTAGTATAAGGGGTCTCAATGAGCAGTTCTTC. Translation: CASSIRGLNEQFF.

This chain joins TRBV19 and TRBJ2-7, with TRBD1 matching 7 bases. Germline V lookup: CDR1 LNHDA, CDR2 SQIVND (reference sequence). This CDR3 contains 17 residues. Losses at the gene ends were 1 base for V and 2 bases for J; bases not matched to a gene: 11. CDR3 amino acids: CASSIALTRDSPYEQYF. In nucleotides, the CDR3 is TGTGCCAGTAGTATAGCCCTTACCCGGGACAGTCCCTACGAGCAGTACTTC.

The chain employs TRBV5-8 and TRBJ1-5; D may be TRBD1 (6 bases). Germline CDR1 and CDR2: SGHTS and YDEGEE. The V gene lost 3 bases and the J gene lost 3 bases, with 13 bases spanning the gap. This CDR3 is built from 15 residues. The DNA for the CDR3 is TGTGCCAGCAGCTCGGACAGTCGCCTCAATCAGCCCCAGCATTTT. Protein sequence: CASSSDSRLNQPQHF.

This clone was detected only once. The V gene is TRBV4-2, the J gene TRBJ1-4; D uncertain. The CDR3 is made up of 15 amino acids. Trimming removed 0 bases at V and 5 bases at J, with 10 bases between. The V gene's germline CDR1 is LGHNA and CDR2 YNFKEQ. Written as DNA, the CDR3 is TGTGCCAGCAGCCAAGATTACAGAGGGAATGAAAAACTGTTTTTT. Translating gives CASSQDYRGNEKLFF.

The chain carries TRBV5-1 and TRBJ2-5; D may be TRBD1 (5 bases). The V end was cut by 7 bases, the J end by 2 bases, with 15 bases between. CDR1 is SGHRS, CDR2 YFSETQ, per germline. The CDR3 length is 14 residues. The CDR3 bases are TGCGCCAGCTCAATTGACAGTTTTCAAGAGACCCAGTACTTC. Protein product: CASSIDSFQETQYF.

The genes are TRBV4-1 and TRBJ2-1; D uncertain. The V gene's germline CDR1 is MGHRA and CDR2 YSYEKL. CDR3 length: 15 amino acids. Deletions cut 0 bases from V and 2 bases from J, with 8 bases between. The chain's CDR3 is CASSQDLATYNEQFF. The CDR3 DNA follows: TGCGCCAGCAGCCAAGATTTGGCCACCTACAATGAGCAGTTCTTC.